The clone carrying this TCR beta chain is a singleton in its sample. Its target is not known. The PCR contained 60 Vbeta and 13 Jbeta primers. Generated by immunoSEQ multiplex PCR, the TCRdb table keeps only in-frame clones and is missing some. The sample has 70,000 to 95,000 clones; less than 75% are singletons. These data come from a study of cytomegalovirus exposure and HLA in healthy donors. Study-wide results and caveats: TCR beta chains numbering more than 150 were designated cytomegalovirus-associated.

In germline, CDR1 is SGHAT, CDR2 FQNNGV. This CDR3 spans 15 amino acids. V dropped 2 bases and J dropped 5 bases, with 12 bases sitting between them. The chain has TRBV11-2 and TRBJ2-2; D perhaps matches TRBD2 (5 bases). The sequencing sample was made of PBMCs. The clonotype comes from a woman aged 30 to 39 in good health and CMV-seropositive. This CDR3 reads CASSLSGEWTGELFF. Written as DNA, the CDR3 is TGTGCCAGCAGCTTAAGTGGGGAGTGGACCGGGGAGCTGTTTTTT.